This TCR beta chain comes out of a study of identical twins. TCRdb used MiXCR to reprocess the 5' RACE reads, holding one entry per CDR3 protein. The repertoire holds 550,000 to 800,000 distinct CDR3 sequences, with about 7.6% as singletons. The ends lost 8 bases at V and 4 bases at J; junction bases unmatched: 12. This CDR3 is 15 amino acids long. Germline CDR1 MDHEN, CDR2 SYDVKM. These data were likewise used in another study, on yellow fever vaccine responses in identical twins.

The J gene is TRBJ2-5, the V gene TRBV28; 8 bases fit TRBD1. This clonotype was obtained from a woman under 30 in good health. The sample taken for sequencing was PBMCs. CDR3 bases: TGTGCCAGCGAAAATGGGCAGGGGGCACGAGAGACCCAGTACTTC. It codes for CASENGQGARETQYF.